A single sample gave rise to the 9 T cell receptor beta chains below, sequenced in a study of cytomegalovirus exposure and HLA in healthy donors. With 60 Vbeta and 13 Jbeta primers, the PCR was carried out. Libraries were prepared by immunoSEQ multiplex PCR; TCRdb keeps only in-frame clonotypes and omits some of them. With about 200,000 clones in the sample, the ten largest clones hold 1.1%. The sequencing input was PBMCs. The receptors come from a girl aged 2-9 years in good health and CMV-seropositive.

CDR3 nucleotides: TGTGCCAGCAGCTTGAGGTTGTCAGCGCTCGGGGAGCTGTTTTTT. This encodes CASSLRLSALGELFF. The J gene is TRBJ2-2, the V gene TRBV5-6; no reliable D call. The CDR3 covers 15 residues. Germline assignment: CDR1 SGHDT and CDR2 YYEEEE. With 1 base removed from V and 7 bases from J, the gap between germline ends came to 14 bases.

Here the CDR3 reads CASSYWTGDGYTF. The CDR3 coding sequence is TGTGCCAGCAGCTACTGGACAGGGGATGGCTACACCTTC. The rearrangement links TRBV27 to TRBJ1-2; 9 bases match TRBD1. The CDR3 length is 13 residues. With V trimmed by 6 bases and J by 6 bases, 5 bases remained unmatched. Germline lookup yields CDR1 MNHEY and CDR2 SMNVEV (reference sequence).

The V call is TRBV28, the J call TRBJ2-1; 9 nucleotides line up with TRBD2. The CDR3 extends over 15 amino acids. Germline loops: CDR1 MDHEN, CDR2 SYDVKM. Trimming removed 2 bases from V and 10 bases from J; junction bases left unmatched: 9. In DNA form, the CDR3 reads TGTGCCAGCAGTTTAAGGGCTAGCGGGACACAGGAGCAGTTCTTC. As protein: CASSLRASGTQEQFF.

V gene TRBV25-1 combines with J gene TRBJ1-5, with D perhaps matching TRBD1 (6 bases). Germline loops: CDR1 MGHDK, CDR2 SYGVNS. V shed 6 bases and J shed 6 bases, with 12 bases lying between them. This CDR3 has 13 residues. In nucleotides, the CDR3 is TGTGCCAGCAGGGGGGCAGGGCCTCAGCCCCAGCATTTT. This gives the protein CASRGAGPQPQHF.

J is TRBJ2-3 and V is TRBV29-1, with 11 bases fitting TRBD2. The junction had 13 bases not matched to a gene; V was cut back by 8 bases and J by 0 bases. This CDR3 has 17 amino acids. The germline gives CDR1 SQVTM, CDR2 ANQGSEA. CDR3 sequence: CSLGIAGGFSSTDTQYF. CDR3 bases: TGCAGCCTTGGAATAGCGGGAGGGTTTTCTAGCACAGATACGCAGTATTTT.

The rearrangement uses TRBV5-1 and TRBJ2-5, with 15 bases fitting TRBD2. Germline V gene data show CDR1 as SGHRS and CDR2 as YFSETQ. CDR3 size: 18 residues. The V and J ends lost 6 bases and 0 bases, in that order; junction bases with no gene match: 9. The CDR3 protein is CASTRGLAGGGYQETQYF. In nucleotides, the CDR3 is TGCGCCAGCACCCGCGGACTAGCGGGAGGGGGGTACCAAGAGACCCAGTACTTC.

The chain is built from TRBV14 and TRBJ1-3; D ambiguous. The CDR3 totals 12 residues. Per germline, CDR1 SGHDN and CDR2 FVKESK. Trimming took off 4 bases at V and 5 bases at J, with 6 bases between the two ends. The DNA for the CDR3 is TGTGCCAGCAGCCTCGAGCGAAACACCATATATTTT. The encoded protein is CASSLERNTIYF. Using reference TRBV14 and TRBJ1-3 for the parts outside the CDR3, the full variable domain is EAGVTQFPSHSVIEKGQTVTLRCDPISGHDNLYWYRRVMGKEIKFLLHFVKESKQDESGMPNNRFLAERTGGTYSTLKVQPAELEDSGVYFCASSLERNTIYFGEGSWLTVV.

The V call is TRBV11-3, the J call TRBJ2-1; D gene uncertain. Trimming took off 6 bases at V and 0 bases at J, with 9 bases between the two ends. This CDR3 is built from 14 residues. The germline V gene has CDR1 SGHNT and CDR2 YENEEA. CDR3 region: CASSSESSYNEQFF. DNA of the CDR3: TGTGCCAGCAGTTCGGAGAGCTCCTACAATGAGCAGTTCTTC.

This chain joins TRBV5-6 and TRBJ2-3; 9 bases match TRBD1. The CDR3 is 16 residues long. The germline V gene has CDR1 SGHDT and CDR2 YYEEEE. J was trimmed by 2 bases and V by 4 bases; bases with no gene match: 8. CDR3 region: CASSEDRGRHTDTQYF. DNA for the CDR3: TGTGCCAGCAGCGAGGACAGGGGCCGACACACAGATACGCAGTATTTT.